The sequence of this T cell receptor beta chain was determined in a study of T cells in Graves' hyperthyroidism and ophthalmopathy. Amplification yielded TCR beta CDR3 regions, with RNA transcripts as the source. In the first-round RT-PCR of the TCR CDR3, the HTBI primer set was used. TCRdb called the multiplex PCR reads again in MiXCR, with one record for every CDR3 protein. The table records 350,000 or so distinct CDR3 sequences, about 20% of them present only once. This clonotype has just a few counts. Trimming cost V 5 bases and J 0 bases; bases outside gene matches: 5. CDR3 size: 17 residues. The chain uses TRBV12-3 or TRBV12-4 and TRBJ2-6; 9 bases agree with TRBD1. Sequenced material: blood. The receptor was isolated from a woman between 50 and 59 years old with Graves' hyperthyroidism. CDR3 DNA: TGTGCCAGCAGTCGGACAGGGGCCCTCTCTGGGGCCAACGTCCTGACTTTC. Protein sequence: CASSRTGALSGANVLTF.